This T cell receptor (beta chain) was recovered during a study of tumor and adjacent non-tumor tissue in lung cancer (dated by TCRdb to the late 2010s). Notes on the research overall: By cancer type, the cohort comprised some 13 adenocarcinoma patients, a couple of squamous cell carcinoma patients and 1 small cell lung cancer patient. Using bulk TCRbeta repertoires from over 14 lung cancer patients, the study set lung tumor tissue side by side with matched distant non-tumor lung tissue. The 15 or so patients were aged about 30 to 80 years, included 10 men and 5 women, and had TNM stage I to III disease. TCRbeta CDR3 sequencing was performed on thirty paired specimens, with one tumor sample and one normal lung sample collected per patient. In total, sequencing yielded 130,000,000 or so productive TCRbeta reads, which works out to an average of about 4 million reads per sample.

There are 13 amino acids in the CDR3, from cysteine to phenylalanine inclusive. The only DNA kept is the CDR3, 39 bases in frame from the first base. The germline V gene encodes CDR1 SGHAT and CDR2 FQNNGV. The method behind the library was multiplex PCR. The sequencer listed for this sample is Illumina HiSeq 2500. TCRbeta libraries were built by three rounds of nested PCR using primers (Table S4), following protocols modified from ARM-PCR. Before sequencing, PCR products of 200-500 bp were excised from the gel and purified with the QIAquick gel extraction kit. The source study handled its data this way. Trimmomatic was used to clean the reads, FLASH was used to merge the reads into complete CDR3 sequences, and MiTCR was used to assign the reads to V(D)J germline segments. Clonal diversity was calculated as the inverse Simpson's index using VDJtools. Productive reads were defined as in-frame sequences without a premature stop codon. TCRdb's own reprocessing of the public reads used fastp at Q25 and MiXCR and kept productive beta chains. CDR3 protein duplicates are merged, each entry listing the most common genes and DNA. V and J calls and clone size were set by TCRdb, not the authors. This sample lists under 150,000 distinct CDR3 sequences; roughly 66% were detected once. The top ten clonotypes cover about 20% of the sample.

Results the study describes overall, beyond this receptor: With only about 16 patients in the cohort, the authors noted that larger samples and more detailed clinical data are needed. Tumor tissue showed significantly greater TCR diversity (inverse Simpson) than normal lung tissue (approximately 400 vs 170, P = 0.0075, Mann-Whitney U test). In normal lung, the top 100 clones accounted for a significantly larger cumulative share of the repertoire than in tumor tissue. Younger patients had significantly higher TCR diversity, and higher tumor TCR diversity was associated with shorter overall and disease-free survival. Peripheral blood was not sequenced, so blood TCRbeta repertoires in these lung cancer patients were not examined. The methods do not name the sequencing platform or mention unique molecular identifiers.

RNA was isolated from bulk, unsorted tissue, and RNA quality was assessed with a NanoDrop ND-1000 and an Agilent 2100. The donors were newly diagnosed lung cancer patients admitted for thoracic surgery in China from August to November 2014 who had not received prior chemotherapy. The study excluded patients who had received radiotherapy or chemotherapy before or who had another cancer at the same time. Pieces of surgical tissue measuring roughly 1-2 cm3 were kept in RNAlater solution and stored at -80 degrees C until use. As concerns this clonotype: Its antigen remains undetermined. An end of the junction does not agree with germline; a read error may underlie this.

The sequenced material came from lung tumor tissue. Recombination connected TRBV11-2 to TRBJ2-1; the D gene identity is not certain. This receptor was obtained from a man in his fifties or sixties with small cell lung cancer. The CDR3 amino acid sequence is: CARSFMLNDEQFF. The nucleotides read TGTGCCCGCAGCTTCATGCTCAACGATGAGCAGTTCTTC.